Sequencing of this T cell receptor (beta chain) was carried out in a study of cytomegalovirus exposure and HLA in healthy donors. Study-wide results and caveats: Productive status was seen about 90% or about 30% of the time for most TCR beta V segments in an earlier analysis. Sequencing likely generated an artifact that appeared as a cluster of highly shared sequence variants.

This PCR relied on a set of 60 Vbeta primers and 13 Jbeta primers. Assay: immunoSEQ multiplex PCR; the TCRdb copy retains only in-frame clones and omits some. The repertoire holds 280,000 or so clones, approximately 90% seen once, with 2% to 3% in the top ten. V was pared by 7 bases and J by 2 bases, with 1 base of the junction left unmatched. Germline lookup yields CDR1 SGHRS and CDR2 YFSETQ. This CDR3 contains 12 residues. A note on this clone: No antigen is known for it. Distinct nucleotide sequences in the sample also encode this CDR3.

The sequence was obtained from a young woman in good health and CMV-seronegative. Sequenced sample: PBMCs. This chain connects TRBV5-1 to TRBJ1-1; 8 nucleotides align to TRBD1. CDR3 sequence: CASGTGNTEAFF. The CDR3 DNA follows: TGCGCCAGCGGGACAGGAAACACTGAAGCTTTCTTT.